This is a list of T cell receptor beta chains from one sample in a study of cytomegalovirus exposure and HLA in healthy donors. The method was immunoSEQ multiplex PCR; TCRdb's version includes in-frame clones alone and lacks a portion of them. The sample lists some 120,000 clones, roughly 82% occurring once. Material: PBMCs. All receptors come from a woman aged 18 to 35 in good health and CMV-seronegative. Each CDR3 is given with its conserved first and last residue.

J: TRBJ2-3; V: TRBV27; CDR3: CASTLQTGDTQYF
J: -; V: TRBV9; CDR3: CASSPTGTMNEQYF
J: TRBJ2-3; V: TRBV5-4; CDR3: CASSLDPNGPSGTQYF
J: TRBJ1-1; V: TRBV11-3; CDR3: CASSRTGLNTEAFF
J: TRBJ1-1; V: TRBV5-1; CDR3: CASSLLTGNMNTEAFF
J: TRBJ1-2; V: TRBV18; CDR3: CASSPTAGTGVWGYTF
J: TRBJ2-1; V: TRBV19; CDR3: CASMSQGMSNEQFF
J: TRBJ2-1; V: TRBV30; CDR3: CAWSVRLAPGRSSYNEQFF
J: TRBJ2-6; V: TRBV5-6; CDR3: CASSLSLAGSRPGANGLTF
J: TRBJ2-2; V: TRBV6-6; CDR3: CASSWGDTGELFF
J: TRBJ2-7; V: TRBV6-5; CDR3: CASSPLLGAHYEQYF
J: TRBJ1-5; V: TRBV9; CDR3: CASSSQSSDSNQPQHF
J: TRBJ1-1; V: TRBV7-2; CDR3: CASRGSNTEAFF
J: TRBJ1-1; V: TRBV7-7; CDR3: CASSLGANTEAFF
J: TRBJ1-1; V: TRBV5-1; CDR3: CASMRGKNTEAFF
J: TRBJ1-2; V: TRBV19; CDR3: CASSTRYEDSTLYGYTF
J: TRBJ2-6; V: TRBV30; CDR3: CAWQGGPGANVLTF
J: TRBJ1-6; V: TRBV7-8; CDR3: CASSLGTDNSPLHF
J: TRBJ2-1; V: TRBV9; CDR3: CASSELQGLYNEQFF
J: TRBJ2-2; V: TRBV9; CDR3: CASSVGPVNTGELFF
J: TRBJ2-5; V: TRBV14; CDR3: CASSQTLTQYF
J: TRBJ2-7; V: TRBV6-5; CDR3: CASSYDSLTYEQYF
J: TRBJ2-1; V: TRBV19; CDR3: CASSIAAGNEQFF
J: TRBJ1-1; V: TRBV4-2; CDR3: CASSQDRSPREAFF
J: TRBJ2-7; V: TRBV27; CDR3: CASRAGQGTEQYF
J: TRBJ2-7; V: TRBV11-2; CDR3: CASSLVVGDTYEQYF
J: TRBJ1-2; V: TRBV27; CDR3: CASSPGQIPDGYTF
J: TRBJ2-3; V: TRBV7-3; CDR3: CASSLIGGGEDTQYF
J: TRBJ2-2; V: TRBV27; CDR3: CASSPYLPGVTGELFF
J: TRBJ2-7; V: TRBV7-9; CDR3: CASSSLPSRDRDVHEQYF
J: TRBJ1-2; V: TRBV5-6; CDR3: CASSVDTRSGYTF
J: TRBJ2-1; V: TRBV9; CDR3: CASSDSGGSYNEQFF
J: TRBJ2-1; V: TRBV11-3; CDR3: CASSLRPGTSGRNEQFF
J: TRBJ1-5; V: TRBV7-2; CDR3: CASRAGGTGGGQPQHF
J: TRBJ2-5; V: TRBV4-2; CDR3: CASSQAASGGGAKETQYF
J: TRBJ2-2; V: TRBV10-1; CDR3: CATAAGGTGELFF
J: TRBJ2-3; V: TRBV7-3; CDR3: CASSLTASGGRTDTQYF
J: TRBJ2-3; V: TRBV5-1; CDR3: CASSFGTGIGTDTQYF
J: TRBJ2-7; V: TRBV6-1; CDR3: CASSESGHTFSKQYF
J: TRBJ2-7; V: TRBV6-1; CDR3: CASMSQGPPYEQYF
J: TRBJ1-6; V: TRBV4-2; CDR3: CASSQVRGDSPLHF
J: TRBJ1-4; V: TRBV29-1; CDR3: CSAQRGTGGEKLFF
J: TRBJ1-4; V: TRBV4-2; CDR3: CASSPTGGDSREKLFF
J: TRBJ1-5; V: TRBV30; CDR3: CAWSPRGFEQPQHF
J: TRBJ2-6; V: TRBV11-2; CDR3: CASSLTGWDTGANVLTF
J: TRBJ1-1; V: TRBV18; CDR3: CASSGGVMNTEAFF
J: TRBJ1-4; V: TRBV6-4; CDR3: CASSAGTGNEKLFF
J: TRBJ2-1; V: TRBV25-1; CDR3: CASSHGQGAYNEQFF